The 27 T cell receptor beta chains below were found in one sample sequenced in a study of early T cells in non-severe SARS-CoV-2 infection. TCRdb reprocessed the 5' RACE reads with MiXCR, giving one entry per CDR3 protein. The data show more than 85,000 distinct CDR3 sequences, approximately 15% seen once. Sequencing was performed on whole blood. The receptor source for this set is an adult who was a healthcare worker with PCR-confirmed SARS-CoV-2 infection or an uninfected control (not recorded which).

V and J are TRBV12-3 or TRBV12-4 and TRBJ1-1, with D unresolved. Between the trimmed V and J ends, which lost 3 bases and 3 bases, there was a span of 8 bases. This CDR3 region has 13 residues. In DNA form, the CDR3 reads TGTGCCAGCAGTTTGAACTTAGACACTGAAGCTTTCTTT. It is translated as CASSLNLDTEAFF.

The chain is built from TRBV6-1 and TRBJ2-2, with D maybe TRBD1 (6 bases). Deletions cut 1 base from V and 5 bases from J, with 8 bases between. Germline assignment: CDR1 MNHNS and CDR2 SASEGT. CDR3 length equals 14 residues. CDR3 DNA sequence: TGTGCCAGCAGTGAAGGGGGGCGGACCGGGGAGCTGTTTTTT. Its translation: CASSEGGRTGELFF.

This clonotype was detected a few times. The V gene is TRBV7-9, the J gene TRBJ2-2; 8 bases fit TRBD2. The CDR3 consists of 17 residues. CDR1 and CDR2 (germline): SEHNR, FQNEAQ (reference sequence). Trimming took 5 bases from V and 6 from J; bases not matched to a gene: 14. CDR3 nucleotide sequence: TGTGCCAGCAGCCCTCAAGGACTAGCTGTGGGTCCCGGGGAGCTGTTTTTT. It is translated as CASSPQGLAVGPGELFF.

V is TRBV27 and J is TRBJ2-3; weak D call: TRBD2 (7 bases). Trimming took off 9 bases at V and 6 bases at J, with 22 bases between the two ends. CDR1 is MNHEY and CDR2 is SMNVEV in the germline V gene (reference sequence). The CDR3 sequence is 15 residues long. The CDR3 nucleotides read TGTGCCAGTACCCCCAAGCCGGGGGGCTTTGATACGCAGTATTTT. It translates to CASTPKPGGFDTQYF.

In its sample, this clonotype was seen a few times. The chain carries TRBV7-9 and TRBJ2-1, with TRBD1 matching over 7 bases. Germline values: CDR1 SEHNR, CDR2 FQNEAQ (reference sequence). The CDR3 contains 16 residues. Trimming cost V 5 bases and J 4 bases; bases outside gene matches: 11. CDR3 in DNA: TGTGCCAGCAGCGACACAGGGGCCGTAGGGTACAATGAGCAGTTCTTC. This codes for CASSDTGAVGYNEQFF. The full variable domain, completed using reference TRBV7-9 and TRBJ2-1, is DTGVSQNPRHKITKRGQNVTFRCDPISEHNRLYWYRQTLGQGPEFLTYFQNEAQLEKSRLLSDRFSAERPKGSFSTLEIQRTEQGDSAMYLCASSDTGAVGYNEQFFGPGTRLTVL.

The rearrangement uses TRBV9 and TRBJ2-7, with unresolved D. The V gene's germline CDR1 is SGDLS and CDR2 YYNGEE. V lost 1 base to trimming and J lost 6 bases, with 20 bases between them. This CDR3 contains 16 residues. The CDR3 is CASSVRMESPGSEQYF. CDR3 DNA sequence: TGTGCCAGCAGCGTACGGATGGAGTCCCCCGGGTCCGAGCAGTACTTC.

The chain carries TRBV29-1 and TRBJ2-1, with 12 positions matching TRBD2. J was trimmed by 15 bases and V by 4 bases; bases with no gene match: 10. Germline V gene sequence: CDR1 SQVTM, CDR2 ANQGSEA. This CDR3 comprises 13 residues. The CDR3 bases are TGCAGCGTTGTGGGACTAGCGGGCATAAAGCCGTTCTTC. This sequence encodes CSVVGLAGIKPFF.

The sample holds a few counts of this clonotype. The genes are TRBV28 and TRBJ1-2; D may be TRBD1 (6 bases). CDR1 is MDHEN and CDR2 is SYDVKM in the germline V gene. V was pared by 7 bases and J by 6 bases, with 15 bases between. The length of the CDR3 is 13 residues. CDR3 DNA sequence: TGTGCCAGCACGGTGGGGGGCGCGGATGGCTACACCTTC. This codes for CASTVGGADGYTF.

The chain uses TRBV20-1 and TRBJ1-1; no definite D call. Trimming stripped 0 bases from V and 10 bases from J, with 12 bases between. Germline lookup yields CDR1 DFQATT and CDR2 SNEGSKA (reference sequence). The CDR3 totals 12 residues. The CDR3, as DNA: TGCAGTGCTAGAGATCGGAACCAGATAGCTTTCTTT. Amino acid sequence: CSARDRNQIAFF.

As concerns this clonotype: A much larger clone lies one base from this, so it may be a read error. J is TRBJ1-5 and V is TRBV6-6; D uncertain. Near its end, the DNA agrees better with TRBJ2-3, so the J call may be wrong. Germline V gives CDR1 MNHNY, CDR2 SVGAGI (reference sequence). This CDR3 is built from 13 residues. Here the CDR3 reads CASSQRQEQPQYF. CDR3 bases: TGTGCCAGCAGTCAGCGCCAGGAGCAGCCCCAGTATTTT.

J is TRBJ2-7 and V is TRBV20-1; 11 nucleotides agree with TRBD1. The CDR3 covers 13 residues. Trimming at V came to 2 bases and at J to 5 bases, leaving 2 bases not matched to a gene. Per germline, CDR1 DFQATT and CDR2 SNEGSKA (reference sequence). CDR3 loop: CSARRTGGHEQYF. The CDR3, as DNA: TGCAGTGCTAGACGGACAGGGGGCCACGAGCAGTACTTC.

The chain couples TRBV19 to TRBJ1-5, with D unresolved. The germline V gene encodes CDR1 LNHDA and CDR2 SQIVND (reference sequence). Trimming cost V 6 bases and J 14 bases, with 14 bases left between them. The CDR3 has 11 amino acids. CDR3 in DNA: TGTGCCAGTAGAAAACACAAAACTAAGCATTTT. This codes for CASRKHKTKHF.

This clonotype was recorded at least ten times. V is TRBV7-9 and J is TRBJ2-7, with TRBD2 as a possible D gene (5 bases). Germline V gene sequence: CDR1 SEHNR, CDR2 FQNEAQ (reference sequence). The CDR3 is 12 residues long. V was trimmed by 5 bases and J by 4 bases, leaving 9 bases between them. Here the CDR3 reads CASSRGRYEQYF. The CDR3 DNA sequence: TGTGCCAGCAGCCGGGGTCGATACGAGCAGTACTTC.

This chain links TRBV27 with TRBJ1-6; D is unresolved. The CDR3 runs 15 residues. V lost 3 bases and J 3 bases, leaving 9 bases between the germline ends. Germline assignment: CDR1 MNHEY and CDR2 SMNVEV (reference sequence). CDR3 DNA: TGTGCCAGCAGTTTGGGCCCAGGCTATAATTCACCCCTCCACTTT. Protein: CASSLGPGYNSPLHF.

The genes are TRBV7-2 and TRBJ2-4, with D perhaps matching TRBD2 (5 bases). The CDR3 runs to 14 residues. The germline V gene has CDR1 SGHTA and CDR2 FQGNSA. Trimming stripped 0 bases from V and 3 bases from J, with 6 bases between. The CDR3: CASSLAGVKNIQYF. For the CDR3, the DNA is TGTGCCAGCAGCTTAGCCGGGGTCAAAAACATTCAGTACTTC.

This clonotype was counted ten times or more. The chain couples TRBV27 to TRBJ1-1; the match to TRBD1 covers 10 bases. Germline V CDR1 and CDR2: MNHEY, SMNVEV (reference sequence). The CDR3 extends over 16 amino acids. Trimming took 5 bases from V and 4 from J; bases not matched to a gene: 10. CDR3 bases: TGTGCCAGCAGTCTTACCATCCGGGACAGGGGCACTGAAGCTTTCTTT. It codes for CASSLTIRDRGTEAFF.

The chain is built from TRBV28 and TRBJ2-5; D perhaps matches TRBD2 (6 bases). CDR1 is MDHEN, CDR2 SYDVKM, per germline. The CDR3 runs 14 residues. Trimming removed 5 bases from V and 0 bases from J, with 10 bases in between. The CDR3 spells CASSVGGDQETQYF. CDR3 DNA sequence: TGTGCCAGCAGTGTCGGAGGGGACCAAGAGACCCAGTACTTC.

The chain links TRBV5-5 to TRBJ2-2; unclear D gene. There are 14 residues in the CDR3. Germline CDR1 reads SGHKS; CDR2 reads YYEKEE (reference sequence). Trimming removed 4 bases at V and 8 bases at J, with 15 bases between. In DNA, the CDR3 is TGTGCCAGCAGCCCCCCGTACTTTCCGGGGGAGCTGTTTTTT. Its protein product is CASSPPYFPGELFF.

As for this clonotype: An end of the junction does not agree with germline; a read error may underlie this. V and J are TRBV7-9 and TRBJ2-7; either TRBD1 or TRBD2 may fit D (5 bases each). Germline V gene lookup returns CDR1 SEHNR and CDR2 FQNEAQ (reference sequence). The CDR3 consists of 14 residues. In nucleotides, the CDR3 is TGCGCCAGCAGCTTCGGGACGGCCACCTACGAGCAGTACTTC. This gives the protein CASSFGTATYEQYF.

The chain uses TRBV5-1 and TRBJ1-1, with D uncertain. The V end lost 4 bases, the J end lost 10 bases, and 11 bases lay between the germline ends. CDR1 SGHRS and CDR2 YFSETQ come from the germline V gene. The CDR3 runs 11 residues. CDR3 bases: TGCGCCAGCAGCACCCCCGGCCCAGCTTTCTTT. It specifies CASSTPGPAFF.

The chain couples TRBV7-9 to TRBJ1-3, with D possibly TRBD1 on 5 matching bases. Germline CDR1 SEHNR, CDR2 FQNEAQ (reference sequence). V dropped 1 base and J dropped 4 bases, with 17 bases sitting between them. The CDR3 loop spans 17 amino acids. The DNA for the CDR3 is TGTGCCAGCAGCTTAGGCCCTTCGGGGCTTGTGGGAAACACCATATATTTT. Protein sequence: CASSLGPSGLVGNTIYF.

This clonotype occurred a few times. The chain is built from TRBV28 and TRBJ2-1, with TRBD2 identical over 7 bases. The CDR3 contains 14 residues. Per the germline V gene, CDR1 is MDHEN and CDR2 is SYDVKM. The trim removed 8 bases at V and 8 bases at J, leaving 12 bases unmatched. The CDR3 nucleotides read TGTGCCAGCGGATGGAACGGGAGGAGCGATGAGCAGTTCTTC. This sequence encodes CASGWNGRSDEQFF.

This clonotype was observed a handful of times. The J gene is TRBJ2-7, the V gene TRBV29-1; 12 nucleotides match TRBD1. V lost 4 bases, J lost 7 bases, and 8 bases stayed unmatched. The germline V gene encodes CDR1 SQVTM and CDR2 ANQGSEA. The CDR3 has 14 residues. CDR3 sequence (DNA): TGCAGCGTTGGAGGGACAGGGGGCTTGTGGGAGCAGTACTTC. It codes for CSVGGTGGLWEQYF.

The chain combines TRBV19 with TRBJ2-7, with a possible D match to TRBD2 (6 bases). The V and J ends lost 6 bases and 2 bases respectively, with 11 bases between them. CDR3 length: 13 amino acids. CDR1 LNHDA and CDR2 SQIVND come from the germline V gene (reference sequence). CDR3 sequence (DNA): TGTGCCAGTAGAGGGACTTCTGCCTACGAGCAGTACTTC. This sequence encodes CASRGTSAYEQYF.

This clonotype has a handful of counts. The rearrangement joins TRBV11-2 to TRBJ2-5, with D hard to call. The CDR3 is 14 amino acids. The germline V and J ends were trimmed by 5 bases and 2 bases, with 12 bases remaining between them. From germline, CDR1 is SGHAT and CDR2 FQNNGV. Here the CDR3 reads CASSPRASQETQYF. The DNA of the CDR3 is TGTGCCAGCAGCCCGCGAGCGAGTCAAGAGACCCAGTACTTC.

The chain joins TRBV5-1 to TRBJ2-5; possible D gene TRBD1, 5 bases. The CDR3 runs 15 residues. Germline V gives CDR1 SGHRS, CDR2 YFSETQ. V lost 0 bases and J lost 3, with 12 bases in between. CDR3 amino acids: CASSLGGREKETQYF. CDR3 bases: TGCGCCAGCAGCTTGGGGGGCAGGGAAAAAGAGACCCAGTACTTC.

For this clonotype: Sequence at one end of the junction differs from germline and may be a read error. The V gene is TRBV28, the J gene TRBJ1-5, with D tentatively TRBD1 (6 bases). The CDR3 is 14 residues long. Per the germline V gene, CDR1 is MDHEN and CDR2 is SYDVKM. The CDR3 region is CDSSLGGLYQPQHF. The CDR3, as DNA: TGTGACAGCAGTTTGGGGGGGCTCTATCAGCCCCAGCATTTT.